This T cell receptor (beta chain) was obtained from a study of T cells in women clearing cervical HPV infection. Study outcomes and limitations: Effector/memory and HPV-specific T cells were not isolated, and association timing is unknown. CIN3+ cases had significantly higher TCR richness than controls; evenness did not differ.

Profiling relied on immunoSEQ multiplex PCR, and the TCRdb table lists in-frame clones only, not all of them. The sample includes approximately 18,000 clones. All participants had a single incident cervical HPV16 infection, and prevalent HPV16 infections were excluded. Dot-blot hybridization genotyped cervical HPV amplified with MY09/MY11 PCR. Comments on this clone: Its specificity is unknown. The read finishes 3 residues shy of the CDR3 end, and the germline J gene is used to complete it. The identical CDR3 is also encoded by other nucleotide sequences in the sample.

The V end was cut by 0 bases, the J end by 8 bases, with 5 bases between. This CDR3 contains 13 residues. The germline V gene has CDR1 SEHNR and CDR2 FQNEAQ (reference sequence). This TCR was sampled from a woman aged 18 to 75 with a cervical HPV16 infection that either progressed to CIN3+ or cleared (not recorded which). The sequenced sample was blood buffy coat. This chain links TRBV7-9 with TRBJ1-6; D gene uncertain. CDR3 bases read: TGTGCCAGCAGCTTAGCAGCGGATTCACCC. As protein: CASSLAADSP. The complete CDR3 protein is CASSLAADSPLHF. The entire variable domain, with the rest obtained from reference TRBV7-9 and TRBJ1-6, is as follows: DTGVSQNPRHKITKRGQNVTFRCDPISEHNRLYWYRQTLGQGPEFLTYFQNEAQLEKSRLLSDRFSAERPKGSFSTLEIQRTEQGDSAMYLCASSLAADSPLHFGNGTRLTVT.